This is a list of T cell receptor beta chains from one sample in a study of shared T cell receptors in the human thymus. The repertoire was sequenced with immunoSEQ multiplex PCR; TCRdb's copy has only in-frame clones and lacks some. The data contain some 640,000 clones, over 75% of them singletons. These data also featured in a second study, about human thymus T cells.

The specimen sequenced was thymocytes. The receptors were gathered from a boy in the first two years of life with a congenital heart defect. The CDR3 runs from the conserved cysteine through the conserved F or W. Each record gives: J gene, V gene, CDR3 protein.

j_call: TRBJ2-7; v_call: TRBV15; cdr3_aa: CATSSRPSGRVSEEQYF
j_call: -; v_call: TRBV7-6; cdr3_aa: CASSIGQNYEQYF
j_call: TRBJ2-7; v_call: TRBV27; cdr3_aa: CASSSRTSGPPYEQYF
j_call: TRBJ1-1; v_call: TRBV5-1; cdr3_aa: CASSLELRNTEAFF
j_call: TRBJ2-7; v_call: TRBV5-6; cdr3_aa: CASRGGSGGHLYEQYF
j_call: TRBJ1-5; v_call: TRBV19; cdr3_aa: CASSITGPTNQPQHF
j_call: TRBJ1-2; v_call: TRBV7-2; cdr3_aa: CASSSHPQGVANGYTF
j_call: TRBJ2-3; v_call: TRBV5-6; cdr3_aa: CASSLGGRHTGTDTQYF
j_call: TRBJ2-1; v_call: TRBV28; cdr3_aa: CASSLRRPLNNEQFF
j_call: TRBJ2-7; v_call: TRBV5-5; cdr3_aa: CASSLGAARGPYEQYF
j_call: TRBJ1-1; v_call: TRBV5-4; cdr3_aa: CASSPMGGHRTEALF
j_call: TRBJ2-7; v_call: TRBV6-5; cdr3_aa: CASRVSGTEYEQYF
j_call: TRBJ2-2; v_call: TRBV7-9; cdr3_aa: CASGVAGSWNTGELFF
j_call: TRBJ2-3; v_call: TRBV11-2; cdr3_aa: CASSPRLPPTDTQYF
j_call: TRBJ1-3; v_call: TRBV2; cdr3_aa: CASRGGFGNTIYF
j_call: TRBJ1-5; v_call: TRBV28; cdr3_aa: CASSLGWDTTSNQPQHF
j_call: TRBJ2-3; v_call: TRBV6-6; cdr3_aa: CASNGGLCTDTQYF
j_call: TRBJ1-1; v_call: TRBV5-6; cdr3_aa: CASSLGDREAEAFF
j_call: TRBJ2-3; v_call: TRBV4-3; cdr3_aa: CASSHPTSGGTPSSADTQYF
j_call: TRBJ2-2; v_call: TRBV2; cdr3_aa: CASSPQGKHTGELFF
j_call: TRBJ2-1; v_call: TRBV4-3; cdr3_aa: CASSQVGGNCSDNEQFF
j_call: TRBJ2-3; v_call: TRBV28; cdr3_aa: CASSYTGPTDTQYF
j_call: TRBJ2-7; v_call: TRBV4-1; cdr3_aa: CASSRGSGREEVYEQYF
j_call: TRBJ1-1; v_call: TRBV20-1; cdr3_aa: CSAREWDKAFF
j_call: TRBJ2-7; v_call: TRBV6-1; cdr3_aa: CASSAGHPSANLFSYEQYF
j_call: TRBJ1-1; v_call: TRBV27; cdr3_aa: CASSLAKVPMDRGIEGTEAFF
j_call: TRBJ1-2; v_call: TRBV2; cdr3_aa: CASSEEGRQGLNYGYTF
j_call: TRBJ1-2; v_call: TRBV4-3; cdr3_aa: CASSQDQGPYGYTF
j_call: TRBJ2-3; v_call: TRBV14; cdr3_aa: CASRQSGGSTDTQYF
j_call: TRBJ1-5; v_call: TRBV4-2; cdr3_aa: CASSPGEGGTGDQPQHF
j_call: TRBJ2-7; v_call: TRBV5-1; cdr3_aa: CASSYSTPGTSANEQYF
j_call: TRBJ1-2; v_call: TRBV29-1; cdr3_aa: CSAQPTGSYGYTF
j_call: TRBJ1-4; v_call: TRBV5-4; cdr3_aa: CASKMGGSVPSNEKLFF
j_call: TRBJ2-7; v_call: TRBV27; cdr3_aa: CASSLSGAPNYEQYF
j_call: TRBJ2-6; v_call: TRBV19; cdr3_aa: CASSDSGANVLTF
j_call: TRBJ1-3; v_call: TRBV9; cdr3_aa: CASSVNRVSSRNTIYF
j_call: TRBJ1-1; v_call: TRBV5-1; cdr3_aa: CASSLGAGGPRTEAFF
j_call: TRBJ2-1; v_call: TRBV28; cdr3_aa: CASSPHPDSYNEQFF
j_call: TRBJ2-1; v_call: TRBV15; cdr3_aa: CATSIFGRGGPRDEQFF
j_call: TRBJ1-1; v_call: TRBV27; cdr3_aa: CASSYRTGHTEAFF
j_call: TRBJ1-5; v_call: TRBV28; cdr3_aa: CASSNQGASSRMGQPQHF
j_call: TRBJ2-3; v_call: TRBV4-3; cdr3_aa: CASSTRTSGFSTDTQYF
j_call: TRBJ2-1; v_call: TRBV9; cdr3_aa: CASSVGGDTLAVSSYNEQFF
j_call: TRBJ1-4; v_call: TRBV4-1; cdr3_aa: CASSLGQGASGNEKLFF
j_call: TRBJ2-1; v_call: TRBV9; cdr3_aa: CASSRGIWRETYNEQFF
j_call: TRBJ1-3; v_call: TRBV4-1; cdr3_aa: CASSHALWGPGDTIYF
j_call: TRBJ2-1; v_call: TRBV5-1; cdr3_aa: CASSLPLLAGDYNEQFF
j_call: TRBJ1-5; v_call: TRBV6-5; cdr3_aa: CASSPGWGATQPQHF
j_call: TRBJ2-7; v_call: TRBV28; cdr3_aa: CASSLWNGSYEQYF
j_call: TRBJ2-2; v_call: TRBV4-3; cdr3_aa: CASSGTPRELFF
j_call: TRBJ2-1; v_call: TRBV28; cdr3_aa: CASSPLFGGGNNEQFF
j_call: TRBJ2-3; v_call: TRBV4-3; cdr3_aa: CASSQAPTVLAKLTDTQYF
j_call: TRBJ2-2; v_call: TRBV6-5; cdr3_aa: CASSPGAADTGELFF
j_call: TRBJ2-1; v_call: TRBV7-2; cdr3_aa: CASSLGGGGYYNEQFF
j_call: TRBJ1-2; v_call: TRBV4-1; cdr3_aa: CASSQERQSNYGYTF